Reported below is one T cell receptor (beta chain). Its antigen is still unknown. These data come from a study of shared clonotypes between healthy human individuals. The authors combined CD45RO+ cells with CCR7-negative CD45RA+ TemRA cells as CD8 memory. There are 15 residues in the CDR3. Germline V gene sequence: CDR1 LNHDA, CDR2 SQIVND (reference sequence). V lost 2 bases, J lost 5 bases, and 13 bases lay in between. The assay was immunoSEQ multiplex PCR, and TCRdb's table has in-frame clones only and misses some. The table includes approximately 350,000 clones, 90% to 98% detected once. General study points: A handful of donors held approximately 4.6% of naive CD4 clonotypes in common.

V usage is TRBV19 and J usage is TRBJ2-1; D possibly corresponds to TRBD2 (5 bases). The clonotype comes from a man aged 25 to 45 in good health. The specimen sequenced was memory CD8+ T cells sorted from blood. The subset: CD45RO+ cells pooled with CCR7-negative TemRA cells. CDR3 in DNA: TGTGCCAGTAGTATAATGGCGGACTCGAACAATGAGCAGTTCTTC. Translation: CASSIMADSNNEQFF.